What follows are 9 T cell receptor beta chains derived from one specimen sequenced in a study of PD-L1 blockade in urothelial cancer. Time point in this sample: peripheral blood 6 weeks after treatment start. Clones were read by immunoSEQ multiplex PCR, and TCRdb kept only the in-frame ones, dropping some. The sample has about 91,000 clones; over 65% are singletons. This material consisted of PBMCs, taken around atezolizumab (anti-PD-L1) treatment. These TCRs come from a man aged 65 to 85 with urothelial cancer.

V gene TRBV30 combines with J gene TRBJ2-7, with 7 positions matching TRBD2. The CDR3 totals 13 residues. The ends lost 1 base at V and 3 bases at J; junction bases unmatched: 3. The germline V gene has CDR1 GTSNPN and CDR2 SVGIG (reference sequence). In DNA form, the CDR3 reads TGTGCCTGGAGTGCGCGGGAGAGCTACGAGCAGTACTTC. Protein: CAWSARESYEQYF.

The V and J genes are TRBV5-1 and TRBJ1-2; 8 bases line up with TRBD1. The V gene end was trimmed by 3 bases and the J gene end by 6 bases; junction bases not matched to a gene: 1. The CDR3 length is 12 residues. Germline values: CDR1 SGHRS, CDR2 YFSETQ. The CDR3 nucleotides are TGCGCCAGCAGCTCGACAGGGGATGGCTACACCTTC. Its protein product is CASSSTGDGYTF.

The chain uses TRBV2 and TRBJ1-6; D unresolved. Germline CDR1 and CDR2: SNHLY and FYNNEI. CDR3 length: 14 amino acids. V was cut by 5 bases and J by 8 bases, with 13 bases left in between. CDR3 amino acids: CASSLEGRDSPLHF. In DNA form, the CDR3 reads TGTGCCAGCAGTCTGGAAGGTCGGGATTCACCCCTCCACTTT. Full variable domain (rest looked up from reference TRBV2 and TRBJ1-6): EPEVTQTPSHQVTQMGQEVILRCVPISNHLYFYWYRQILGQKVEFLVSFYNNEISEKSEIFDDQFSVERPDGSNFTLKIRSTKLEDSAMYFCASSLEGRDSPLHFGNGTRLTVT.

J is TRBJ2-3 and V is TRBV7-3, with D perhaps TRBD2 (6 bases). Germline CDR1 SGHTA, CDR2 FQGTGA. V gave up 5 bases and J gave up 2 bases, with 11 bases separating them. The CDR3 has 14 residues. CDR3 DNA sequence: TGTGCCAGCAGCGGGGGACTGATCACAGATACGCAGTATTTT. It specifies CASSGGLITDTQYF.

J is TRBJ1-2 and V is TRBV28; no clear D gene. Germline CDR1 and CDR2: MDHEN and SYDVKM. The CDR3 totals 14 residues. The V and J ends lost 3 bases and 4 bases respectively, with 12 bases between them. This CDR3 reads CASSLEGPSYGYTF. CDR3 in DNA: TGTGCCAGCAGTTTGGAGGGCCCTAGCTATGGCTACACCTTC.

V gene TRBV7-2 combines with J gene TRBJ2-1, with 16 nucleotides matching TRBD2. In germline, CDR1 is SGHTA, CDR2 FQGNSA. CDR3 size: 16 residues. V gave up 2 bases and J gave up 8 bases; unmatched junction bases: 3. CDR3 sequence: CASSLRGTSGRDEQFF. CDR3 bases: TGTGCCAGCAGCTTACGCGGGACTAGCGGGAGGGATGAGCAGTTCTTC.

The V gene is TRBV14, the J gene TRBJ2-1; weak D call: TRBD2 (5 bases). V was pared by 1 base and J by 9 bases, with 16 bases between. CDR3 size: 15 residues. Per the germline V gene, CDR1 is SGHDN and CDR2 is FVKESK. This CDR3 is CASSQVEGSAGEQFF. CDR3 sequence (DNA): TGTGCCAGCAGCCAAGTTGAAGGTAGCGCCGGTGAGCAGTTCTTC.

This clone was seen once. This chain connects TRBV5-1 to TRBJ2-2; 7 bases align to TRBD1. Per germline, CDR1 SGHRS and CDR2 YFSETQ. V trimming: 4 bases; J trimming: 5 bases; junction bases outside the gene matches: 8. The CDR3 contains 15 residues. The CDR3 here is CASSPTGPGTGELFF. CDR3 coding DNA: TGCGCCAGCAGCCCGACAGGGCCGGGGACCGGGGAGCTGTTTTTT.

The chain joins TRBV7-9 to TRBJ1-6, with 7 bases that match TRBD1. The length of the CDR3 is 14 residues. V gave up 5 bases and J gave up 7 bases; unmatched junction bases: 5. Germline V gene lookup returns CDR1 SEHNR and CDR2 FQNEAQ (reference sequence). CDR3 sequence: CASSTGERNSPLHF. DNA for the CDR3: TGTGCCAGCAGCACAGGGGAACGGAATTCACCCCTCCACTTT.